The clone carrying this T cell receptor (beta chain) has only a few counts. This record comes from a study of blood T cell repertoires in COVID-19. In the study overall: Donors in the United States, Italy and Spain gave samples during acute or convalescent COVID-19. The cDNA or gDNA used as material had been derived from T cells, B-cell-depleted T cells, or PBMCs.

The V end was cut by 1 base, the J end by 5 bases, with 11 bases between. CDR3 length: 14 residues. CDR1 and CDR2 from the germline V gene are SQVTM and ANQGSEA. Those enrolled in Seattle joined during active infection and were followed longitudinally afterward. As processed by the authors: Counts of nucleated cells, estimated from reference gene primer amplification, were obtained. The method was immunoSEQ multiplex PCR; TCRdb's version includes in-frame clones alone and lacks a portion of them. V, J and clone size are taken as reported in that table, and D and trimming were inferred from the DNA itself. The sample holds 150,000 to 200,000 clones, less than 95% seen once.

The TCR was taken from a man aged 25 to 40 with COVID-19, enrolled during active disease. The material sequenced was peripheral blood. The chain recombines TRBV29-1 with TRBJ2-2; D possibly corresponds to TRBD1 (5 bases). The CDR3 nucleotides are TGCAGCGTTGAAGGGGCAGGGCGGACCGGGGAGCTGTTTTTT. This gives the protein CSVEGAGRTGELFF.